These T cell receptor beta chains were read from a single sample in a study of T-cell memory formation after mild COVID-19. TCRdb re-called the 5' RACE reads through MiXCR, storing one row per CDR3 protein. The data show 180,000 or so distinct CDR3 sequences, 16% seen once. Sequencing input: PBMCs or a T cell subset sorted from them (not recorded which). Receptors originate from an adult woman who had mild COVID-19 (a few samples of this study predate the infection). Cell type and time point are not known. CDR3s include the opening cysteine and the closing phenylalanine or tryptophan. The D gene is left open where the match is weak. Clone size, where shown, is once, few, many, or a class for clones that have expanded.

TRBV9	many	TRBJ2-5	.	CASSVTMSREETQYF	TGTGCCAGCAGCGTAACGATGAGCCGGGAAGAGACCCAGTACTTC
TRBV3-1	few	TRBJ2-7	.	CASSQARLLSYEQYF	TGTGCCAGCAGCCAAGCCCGACTTCTATCCTACGAGCAGTACTTC
TRBV10-3	few	TRBJ2-3	.	CAISVGATDTQYF	TGTGCCATCAGTGTGGGGGCCACAGATACGCAGTATTTT
TRBV5-1	few	TRBJ2-3	TRBD1	CASSSHVGQGGDTQYF	TGCGCCAGCAGCTCACATGTCGGACAGGGTGGAGATACGCAGTATTTT
TRBV5-4	few	TRBJ2-3	.	CASSLGGPRPDTQYF	TGTGCCAGCAGCTTGGGCGGGCCGAGGCCAGATACGCAGTATTTT
TRBV3-1	.	TRBJ2-7	.	CASSQTPAYEQYF	TGTGCCAGCAGCCAAACCCCGGCCTACGAGCAGTACTTC
TRBV5-5	.	TRBJ1-3	.	CASSVGASGNTIYF	TGTGCCAGCAGTGTGGGGGCTTCTGGAAACACCATATATTTT
TRBV6-5	.	TRBJ1-3	TRBD1	CASSSSTGTGIKTIYF	TGTGCCAGCAGTTCCTCCACCGGGACAGGGATAAAGACCATATATTTT
TRBV5-1	many	TRBJ2-2	TRBD1	CASRHDRVNTGELFF	TGCGCCAGCAGACATGACAGGGTGAACACCGGGGAGCTGTTTTTT
TRBV15	few	TRBJ2-6	TRBD1	CATSPNSRDRGYPGANVLTF	TGTGCCACCAGCCCGAACTCCCGGGACAGGGGATATCCTGGGGCCAACGTCCTGACTTTC
TRBV7-2	.	TRBJ1-2	TRBD1	CASSQQGEYGYTF	TGTGCCAGCAGCCAACAGGGGGAATATGGCTACACCTTC
TRBV5-1	few	TRBJ2-5	.	CASSLALGGRETQYF	TGCGCCAGCAGCTTGGCCCTGGGGGGACGGGAGACCCAGTACTTC
TRBV3-1	.	TRBJ2-7	.	CAGPGSYEQYF	TGTGCCGGGCCAGGCTCCTACGAGCAGTACTTC
TRBV3-1	.	TRBJ1-2	.	CASSQPGPYGYTF	TGTGCCAGCAGCCAACCGGGCCCCTATGGCTACACCTTC
TRBV3-1	.	TRBJ2-7	.	CASSYSTYEQYF	TGTGCCAGCAGCTATTCAACCTACGAGCAGTACTTC
TRBV7-2	.	TRBJ2-7	.	CASSLGQEYYEQYF	TGTGCCAGCAGCTTAGGACAGGAATACTACGAGCAGTACTTC
TRBV4-3	many	TRBJ2-7	TRBD2	CASSQEASGSGEQYF	TGCGCCAGCAGCCAAGAGGCTAGCGGGAGTGGTGAGCAGTACTTC
TRBV25-1	few	TRBJ2-5	TRBD2	CASSLLAGGRETQYF	TGTGCCAGCAGTTTACTAGCGGGGGGGCGAGAGACCCAGTACTTC
TRBV7-3	.	TRBJ2-5	TRBD2	CASSFGGGAKETQYF	TGTGCCAGCAGCTTCGGCGGGGGGGCAAAAGAGACCCAGTACTTC
TRBV4-2	few	TRBJ2-1	.	CASSQERRTYEQFF	TGTGCCAGCAGCCAAGAGCGACGAACCTATGAGCAGTTCTTC
TRBV6-5	.	TRBJ1-1	TRBD1	CASSTWDSRNTEAFF	TGTGCCAGCAGCACCTGGGACAGTAGGAACACTGAAGCTTTCTTT
TRBV12-3/TRBV12-4	many	TRBJ2-1	.	CASSGPQGDEQFF	TGTGCCAGCAGTGGCCCCCAAGGCGATGAGCAGTTCTTC
TRBV24-1	few	TRBJ2-7	TRBD2	CATSDPGLAPRGQYF	TGTGCCACCAGTGACCCAGGACTAGCGCCCAGGGGGCAGTACTTC
TRBV6-2/TRBV6-3	.	TRBJ1-6	.	CASSWNRLTSPLHF	TGTGCCAGCAGTTGGAACAGGCTTACTTCACCCCTCCACTTT
TRBV3-1	few	TRBJ2-1	.	CASTHRVINEQFF	TGTGCCAGCACCCACAGGGTTATCAATGAGCAGTTCTTC
TRBV24-1	.	TRBJ2-3	TRBD2	CATSPRTSGREADTQYF	TGTGCCACCAGTCCTCGGACTAGCGGGAGAGAGGCAGATACGCAGTATTTT
TRBV7-2	.	TRBJ2-5	.	CASSLGALETQYF	TGTGCCAGCAGCTTAGGTGCGTTGGAGACCCAGTACTTC
TRBV24-1	few	TRBJ2-3	.	CATSEGVLMADTQYF	TGTGCCACCAGTGAAGGGGTACTGATGGCAGATACGCAGTATTTT
TRBV25-1	.	TRBJ1-5	TRBD1	CASIVLQGAYQPQHF	TGTGCCAGCATTGTGTTACAGGGGGCCTATCAGCCCCAGCATTTT
TRBV7-2	.	TRBJ2-3	TRBD2	CASSLLGTSASNTQYF	TGTGCCAGCTCCCTATTGGGGACTAGCGCTTCGAATACGCAGTATTTT
TRBV7-3	few	TRBJ2-1	TRBD2	CASSPSGVPHNEQFF	TGTGCCAGCAGCCCTAGCGGGGTTCCCCACAATGAGCAGTTCTTC
TRBV9	many	TRBJ2-3	.	CASSPEGQGRDTQYF	TGTGCCAGCAGCCCTGAGGGGCAGGGTAGAGATACGCAGTATTTT
TRBV9	.	TRBJ1-2	.	CASSAPWGASGYTF	TGTGCCAGCAGCGCCCCTTGGGGGGCGTCTGGCTACACCTTC
TRBV12-3/TRBV12-4	.	TRBJ2-7	.	CASSAYPSSYEQYF	TGTGCCAGCAGTGCCTACCCTAGCTCCTACGAGCAGTACTTC